The sequence of this TCR beta chain was determined in a study of T cells in Graves' hyperthyroidism and ophthalmopathy. Exclusion of patients followed from uncontrolled infection, other autoimmune disease, pregnancy or lactation. Source material for PBMCs was roughly 10 ml fresh peripheral blood. V gave up 0 bases and J gave up 6 bases, with 18 bases separating them. Per the germline V gene, CDR1 is MNHEY and CDR2 is SVGAGI. The CDR3 covers 17 residues. With regard to this clonotype: Its target is not known.

Whole-study findings and limits: Ophthalmopathy was model-predicted a median about 6.9 months pre-onset.

Researchers took RNA transcripts and amplified the TCR beta CDR3 regions from them. An initial round of RT-PCR targeting the TCR CDR3 relied on the HTBI primer set. TCRdb itself ran the multiplex PCR reads through MiXCR, one entry per CDR3 protein. The data contain approximately 370,000 distinct CDR3 sequences, about 15% of them singletons. Specimen: blood. The source of this sequence is a young woman with Graves' hyperthyroidism. The chain joins TRBV6-5 to TRBJ1-5; D is undetermined. The CDR3: CASSYSSSVQLSQPQHF. The CDR3 DNA sequence: TGTGCCAGCAGTTACTCAAGTTCTGTACAGTTAAGTCAGCCCCAGCATTTT.